This T cell receptor beta chain was identified during a study of blood T cell repertoires in COVID-19 (TCRdb year 2020). About the investigation overall: The collaborator samples originated in the United States, Italy and Spain and spanned the acute and convalescent phases of COVID-19. The material from the prospective study consisted of cDNA or gDNA derived from T cells, B-cell-depleted T cells, or PBMCs. Subjects who had been exposed to COVID-19, were actively infected with it, or had recovered from it provided the deeply sampled blood TCRbeta repertoires that made up the dataset. The repertoires were released in a freely available public database intended as a resource for research on the immune response to SARS-CoV-2. The samples were drawn from two sources: the first 160 participants of the ongoing ImmuneRACE study, and about 1,300 subjects contributed by 6 global collaborators. A de-identified subject ID, COVID-19 status, age in years and sex were almost always included in the sample metadata. Where HLA class I and class II types were available, the types were taken from metadata supplied by the sample provider, not from assay-based typing.

TCRbeta CDR3 regions were amplified from genomic DNA by means of the immunoSEQ Assay, a bias-controlled multiplex PCR. The original pipeline was this. Within the assay, amplification of reference gene primers was used to estimate how many nucleated cells each sample contained. To quantify the absolute abundance of each unique TCRbeta CDR3 rearrangement, sequence reads were collapsed and filtered. For each sample, productive Simpson clonality was calculated as the square root of Simpson's diversity index across productive rearrangements. TCRdb retrieved this table from immuneACCESS and kept in-frame rearrangements only. Not all clones are present; in checked studies, unresolved V genes account for under half, and no reason is known for the remainder. That table furnishes V, J and clone size, whereas the DNA furnished D and trimming. This sample is represented by some 270,000 clones; approximately 88% of them were singletons. Of the sample, around 3.1% is held by the ten largest clones.

Enrolling through a virtual design, the prospective study's participants ranged in age from about 18 to 89 years and lived across some 23 United States geographic areas. Cohort assignment in the prospective study relied on participant-reported clinical history from a screening survey and a study questionnaire. Exposed participants were defined as having been in contact with someone with a PCR-confirmed or clinician-diagnosed COVID-19 case within 2 weeks of study entry. In the prospective study, whole blood, serum and a nasopharyngeal or oropharyngeal swab were collected from each participant by mobile phlebotomists. Over a roughly 2-month period, participants in the prospective study had the option of providing additional blood draws and questionnaires. Before DNA extraction, blood samples from the prospective study were shipped at room temperature or frozen. Results and caveats for the whole study, not just this receptor: Clinical and demographic metadata were provided uncurated, with the amount varying by source and participant.

As regards this clone: The specificity of this receptor is unknown. Base-call qualities are not available, and no considerably larger clone is one nucleotide away.

Inclusive of the bounding cysteine and phenylalanine, the CDR3 is 19 residues long. Of all the DNA, just the CDR3 is kept, 57 bases in frame from base 1. Compared with germline, V lacks 4 bases and J lacks 4 bases; bases without a gene match: 12. Looking up the germline V gene yields CDR1 SGHDN and CDR2 FVKESK. This clonotype was obtained from a woman in her 40s who had been exposed to COVID-19. Sequenced: PBMCs or T cells enriched from blood (not recorded which). Recombination connected TRBV14 to TRBJ2-2; 13 bases in the middle match TRBD2. The nucleotide sequence reads TGTGCCAGCAGCCCTTATTTTCCGGGACTAGCGGGGCGCACCGGGGAGCTGTTTTTT. It specifies CASSPYFPGLAGRTGELFF. With the rest looked up from the reference TRBV14 and TRBJ2-2 genes rather than sequenced, the full variable domain is EAGVTQFPSHSVIEKGQTVTLRCDPISGHDNLYWYRRVMGKEIKFLLHFVKESKQDESGMPNNRFLAERTGGTYSTLKVQPAELEDSGVYFCASSPYFPGLAGRTGELFFGEGSRLTVL.